These 29 T cell receptor beta chains originate from one sample sequenced in a study of T-cell reconstitution after alpha-beta-depleted transplantation in children. The TCRbeta library was prepared with unique molecular identifiers. MiXCR, run by TCRdb on the PCR reads, gives a single entry per CDR3 protein. Of around 92,000 distinct CDR3 sequences detected, less than 15% appear once; the ten largest clones hold about 15%. This specimen was PBMCs from the stem cell graft donor, taken from the stem cell graft. The receptor set was obtained from a human donor who donated a stem cell graft to a child with inherited bone marrow failure.

This clonotype was seen repeatedly, ten times or more. V usage is TRBV7-9 and J usage is TRBJ2-7; 7 nucleotides align to TRBD1. Trimming at V came to 7 bases and at J to 3 bases, leaving 6 bases not matched to a gene. CDR3 length: 13 amino acids. Germline CDR1 SEHNR, CDR2 FQNEAQ (reference sequence). The CDR3 nucleotides are TGTGCCAGCACCTGGACAGGCAGCTACGAGCAGTACTTC. The encoded protein is CASTWTGSYEQYF.

This clonotype was seen at least ten times. V usage is TRBV5-1 and J usage is TRBJ2-7; tentatively, D is TRBD1 or TRBD2 (5 bases each). CDR1 is SGHRS and CDR2 is YFSETQ in the germline V gene. V lost 1 base and J lost 0, with 14 bases in between. There are 16 residues in the CDR3. This chain's CDR3 is CASSLNPGPSSYEQYF. The CDR3 nucleotides are TGCGCCAGCAGCTTGAACCCGGGGCCAAGCTCCTACGAGCAGTACTTC.

This clonotype was seen repeatedly, ten times or more. The J gene is TRBJ2-5, the V gene TRBV28; 7 bases line up with TRBD2. The V gene end was trimmed by 2 bases and the J gene end by 4 bases; junction bases not matched to a gene: 10. The CDR3 has 16 amino acids. CDR1 and CDR2 from the germline V gene are MDHEN and SYDVKM. CDR3 in DNA: TGTGCCAGCAGTTTAAGGCGGGGGAGTGGCCCAGAGACCCAGTACTTC. Its translation: CASSLRRGSGPETQYF.

This clonotype showed up many times. This rearrangement joins TRBV5-6 to TRBJ1-5; the D is unclear. Germline V gives CDR1 SGHDT, CDR2 YYEEEE. This CDR3 is 12 amino acids long. V lost 0 bases, J lost 5 bases, and 3 bases lay in between. The CDR3 loop is CASSLVDQPQHF. CDR3 DNA: TGTGCCAGCAGCTTGGTTGATCAGCCCCAGCATTTT.

This clonotype was found many times. The chain couples TRBV6-6 to TRBJ1-1, with no clear D. V shed 2 bases and J shed 2 bases, with 3 bases lying between them. The CDR3 has 12 residues. Germline assignment: CDR1 MNHNY and CDR2 SVGAGI (reference sequence). The CDR3 loop reads CASSYDNTEAFF. The CDR3 DNA follows: TGTGCCAGCAGTTACGATAACACTGAAGCTTTCTTT.

This clonotype has only a few counts. This chain links TRBV28 with TRBJ1-1; D is uncertain. The CDR3 runs 12 residues. Trimming removed 3 bases from V and 5 bases from J, with 7 bases in between. Germline assignment: CDR1 MDHEN and CDR2 SYDVKM. DNA of the CDR3: TGTGCCAGCAGTTTTGCGCGAACTGAAGCTTTCTTT. Encoded protein: CASSFARTEAFF.

The chain uses TRBV10-3 and TRBJ2-3; D not certain. CDR3 length equals 14 residues. Germline V gene lookup returns CDR1 ENHRY and CDR2 SYGVKD. Trimming removed 5 bases at V and 0 bases at J, with 9 bases between. CDR3 coding DNA: TGTGCCATCAGTCCTAGTGCTAGCACAGATACGCAGTATTTT. As protein: CAISPSASTDTQYF.

This clonotype has at least ten counts. This chain joins TRBV6-2 or TRBV6-3 and TRBJ2-1; 10 nucleotides match TRBD2. The V gene end was trimmed by 2 bases and the J gene end by 7 bases; junction bases not matched to a gene: 8. CDR1 is MNHEY and CDR2 is SVGEGT in the germline V gene. The CDR3 length is 16 residues. The DNA for the CDR3 is TGTGCCAGCAGTTACGAGTTAGCGGGAGGTGGTAATGAGCAGTTCTTC. It encodes CASSYELAGGGNEQFF.

Many counts were recorded for this clonotype. The rearrangement uses TRBV28 and TRBJ2-7; 8 nucleotides agree with TRBD1. Looked up from germline, CDR1 is MDHEN and CDR2 is SYDVKM. The CDR3 extends over 15 amino acids. Losses at the gene ends were 5 bases for V and 2 bases for J; bases not matched to a gene: 8. CDR3 region: CASSAPGQVAYEQYF. CDR3 sequence (DNA): TGTGCCAGCAGTGCTCCGGGACAGGTCGCCTACGAGCAGTACTTC. Variable domain in full (rest from reference TRBV28 and TRBJ2-7): DVKVTQSSRYLVKRTGEKVFLECVQDMDHENMFWYRQDPGLGLRLIYFSYDVKMKEKGDIPEGYSVSREKKERFSLILESASTNQTSMYLCASSAPGQVAYEQYFGPGTRLTVT.

Only a few counts were recorded for this clonotype. The chain is built from TRBV7-2 and TRBJ2-5; the D is unclear. V was clipped by 5 bases and J by 5 bases, with 6 bases between them. This CDR3 contains 11 residues. CDR1 is SGHTA and CDR2 is FQGNSA in the germline V gene. The chain's CDR3 is CASSPAETQYF. The CDR3 DNA reads TGTGCCAGCAGCCCGGCGGAGACCCAGTACTTC.

Ten or more counts support this clonotype. CDR3: CASSRQGANLLDEQYF. CDR3 bases: TGTGCCAGCAGTCGACAGGGGGCTAACCTACTAGACGAGCAGTACTTC. The rearrangement joins TRBV6-5 to TRBJ2-7, with 10 bases fitting TRBD1. This CDR3 is built from 16 residues. Germline V gene sequence: CDR1 MNHEY, CDR2 SVGAGI. Trimming took 5 bases from V and 5 from J; bases not matched to a gene: 12.

The chain recombines TRBV9 with TRBJ2-3; D is perhaps TRBD1 (6 bases). Trimming removed 0 bases at V and 0 bases at J, with 11 bases between. There are 16 residues in the CDR3. Per the germline V gene, CDR1 is SGDLS and CDR2 is YYNGEE. CDR3 sequence (DNA): TGTGCCAGCAGCGTAGGTCCGACAGGCAGCACAGATACGCAGTATTTT. This codes for CASSVGPTGSTDTQYF.

This clonotype was counted ten times or more. The J gene is TRBJ1-6, the V gene TRBV7-3, with D tentatively TRBD1 (5 bases). CDR3 size: 15 residues. Trimming removed 0 bases from V and 7 bases from J, with 10 bases in between. CDR1 is SGHTA and CDR2 is FQGTGA in the germline V gene. The CDR3 DNA reads TGTGCCAGCAGCTTAACCCAGGGAACGAATTCACCCCTCCACTTT. This translates into CASSLTQGTNSPLHF.

J is TRBJ2-2 and V is TRBV7-6, with D possibly matching TRBD2 (6 bases). Germline-derived CDR1 and CDR2 are SGHVS and FNYEAQ. V gave up 5 bases and J gave up 4 bases, with 14 bases separating them. The CDR3 spans 15 residues. Here the CDR3 reads CASSLRDSSTGELFF. CDR3 in DNA: TGTGCCAGCAGCCTTCGGGACTCTTCCACCGGGGAGCTGTTTTTT.

Ten or more counts support this clonotype. The V gene is TRBV7-9, the J gene TRBJ2-3, with a weak D call TRBD2 (5 bases). V lost 2 bases to trimming and J lost 3 bases, with 12 bases between them. The V gene's germline CDR1 is SEHNR and CDR2 FQNEAQ (reference sequence). This CDR3 region has 15 residues. The CDR3, as DNA: TGTGCCAGCAGCTTATTTGGGGAGTCGACAGATACGCAGTATTTT. Protein: CASSLFGESTDTQYF.

This clonotype was counted many times. The CDR3, as DNA: TGTGCCAGCAGTTACAGGCCAGGGAAATCGTACGAGCAGTACTTC. Translating it yields CASSYRPGKSYEQYF. This chain links TRBV6-2 or TRBV6-3 with TRBJ2-7; D might be TRBD1 (5 bases). CDR3 size: 15 residues. V gave up 2 bases and J gave up 4 bases, with 15 bases separating them. Germline V gene data show CDR1 as MNHEY and CDR2 as SVGEGT.

Ten or more counts support this clonotype. V and J are TRBV9 and TRBJ2-7, with TRBD1 identical over 7 bases. The V gene end was trimmed by 2 bases and the J gene end by 5 bases; junction bases not matched to a gene: 10. The CDR3 runs to 15 residues. The V gene's germline CDR1 is SGDLS and CDR2 YYNGEE. This CDR3 is CASSVTTGDVHEQYF. For the CDR3, the DNA is TGTGCCAGCAGCGTCACTACAGGGGACGTCCACGAGCAGTACTTC.

This clonotype has at least ten counts. The genes are TRBV7-2 and TRBJ2-5, with a tentative D call TRBD2 (6 bases). Trimming took 6 bases from V and 1 from J, leaving 9 bases between them. The CDR3 length is 13 residues. Germline CDR1 and CDR2: SGHTA and FQGNSA. The CDR3 DNA follows: TGTGCCAGCAGACTAGCCCTCCAAGAGACCCAGTACTTC. Protein product: CASRLALQETQYF.

This clonotype has ten or more counts. This chain joins TRBV7-9 and TRBJ1-1, with D possibly matching TRBD1 (5 bases). Between the trimmed V and J ends, which lost 6 bases and 1 base, there was a span of 9 bases. In germline, CDR1 is SEHNR, CDR2 FQNEAQ (reference sequence). This CDR3 contains 13 residues. CDR3 region: CASRGGENTEAFF. As DNA, the CDR3 is TGTGCCAGCAGGGGGGGGGAGAACACTGAAGCTTTCTTT. The whole variable domain, remainder taken from reference TRBV7-9 and TRBJ1-1, is DTGVSQNPRHKITKRGQNVTFRCDPISEHNRLYWYRQTLGQGPEFLTYFQNEAQLEKSRLLSDRFSAERPKGSFSTLEIQRTEQGDSAMYLCASRGGENTEAFFGQGTRLTVV.

This clonotype was detected many times. The chain combines TRBV19 with TRBJ1-1, with TRBD1 as a possible D gene (6 bases). Germline CDR1 LNHDA, CDR2 SQIVND (reference sequence). V was pared by 7 bases and J by 8 bases, with 23 bases between. The CDR3 is 15 amino acids. The CDR3 DNA sequence: TGTGCCAGTAAATCAGGCATGAGGGGGAAAGGAGAAGCTTTCTTT. Translated, it gives CASKSGMRGKGEAFF.

This clonotype was recorded many times. The chain is built from TRBV12-3 or TRBV12-4 and TRBJ2-7; TRBD2 aligns across 7 bases. V gave up 7 bases and J gave up 3 bases; unmatched junction bases: 9. The CDR3 covers 14 residues. The CDR3 sequence: CASMGGFKDYEQYF. The DNA of the CDR3 is TGTGCCAGCATGGGAGGGTTCAAAGACTACGAGCAGTACTTC.

This clonotype has at least ten counts. The chain couples TRBV29-1 to TRBJ2-3, with D perhaps TRBD2 (5 bases). Germline V gene data show CDR1 as SQVTM and CDR2 as ANQGSEA. The CDR3 loop spans 13 amino acids. Trimming took off 8 bases at V and 0 bases at J, with 12 bases between the two ends. The CDR3 loop is CSSDGGSTDTQYF. In DNA, the CDR3 is TGCAGCTCCGATGGCGGGAGCACAGATACGCAGTATTTT.

This clonotype was detected many times. The V gene is TRBV4-1, the J gene TRBJ1-6; no clear D. This CDR3 comprises 13 residues. V gave up 0 bases and J gave up 10 bases, with 7 bases separating them. Germline V CDR1 and CDR2: MGHRA, YSYEKL. The CDR3 coding sequence is TGCGCCAGCAGCCAAGATCGGGTCTCACCCCTCCACTTT. It yields the protein CASSQDRVSPLHF.

The sample holds many counts of this clonotype. This chain links TRBV24-1 with TRBJ2-7, with a weak D call TRBD1 (6 bases). Trimming cost V 2 bases and J 2 bases, with 9 bases left between them. The CDR3 has 14 amino acids. Germline CDR1 reads KGHDR; CDR2 reads SFDVKD. Here the CDR3 DNA reads TGTGCCACCAGTGATTCGGACAGACCCTACGAGCAGTACTTC. It yields the protein CATSDSDRPYEQYF.

This clonotype was observed many times. The V call is TRBV5-1, the J call TRBJ1-2; no clear D. The CDR3 has 14 amino acids. Trimming removed 0 bases from V and 1 base from J, with 7 bases in between. Looked up from germline, CDR1 is SGHRS and CDR2 is YFSETQ. Here the CDR3 reads CASSLAGLNYGYTF. CDR3 bases: TGCGCCAGCAGCTTGGCAGGACTTAACTATGGCTACACCTTC. The full variable domain, with the rest looked up from reference TRBV5-1 and TRBJ1-2, is KAGVTQTPRYLIKTRGQQVTLSCSPISGHRSVSWYQQTPGQGLQFLFEYFSETQRNKGNFPGRFSGRQFSNSRSEMNVSTLELGDSALYLCASSLAGLNYGYTFGSGTRLTVV.

The rearrangement joins TRBV19 to TRBJ1-5, with TRBD1 matching over 8 bases. The CDR3 spans 14 residues. Germline loops: CDR1 LNHDA, CDR2 SQIVND (reference sequence). V shed 4 bases and J 3 bases; nucleotides not matched to a gene: 2. In nucleotides, the CDR3 is TGTGCCAGTAGTACAGGGGGCCCCAATCAGCCCCAGCATTTT. This codes for CASSTGGPNQPQHF.

This clonotype has ten or more counts. The CDR3 sequence is CASSSGLAYEQYF. The CDR3 coding sequence is TGTGCCAGCAGCTCGGGACTAGCCTACGAGCAGTACTTC. V is TRBV7-9 and J is TRBJ2-7; 8 bases agree with TRBD2. The length of the CDR3 is 13 residues. Germline V gene data show CDR1 as SEHNR and CDR2 as FQNEAQ (reference sequence). With 4 bases clipped from V and 2 bases from J, the junction kept 1 base outside the gene matches.

The genes are TRBV5-1 and TRBJ2-2; weak D call: TRBD2 (6 bases). Trimming cost V 1 base and J 4 bases, with 14 bases left between them. CDR1 and CDR2 from the germline V gene are SGHRS and YFSETQ. This CDR3 region has 16 residues. The CDR3 here is CASSLWDSEGTGELFF. CDR3 coding DNA: TGCGCCAGCAGCTTGTGGGACTCCGAGGGCACCGGGGAGCTGTTTTTT.

There are many counts of this clonotype. V and J are TRBV20-1 and TRBJ2-5; D is unclear. The CDR3 covers 12 residues. Trimming pared 5 bases from V and 5 bases from J, leaving 12 bases between. The germline CDR1 and CDR2 sequences are DFQATT and SNEGSKA (reference sequence). CDR3 nucleotides: TGCAGTGCTTGGGGTCACATGGAGACCCAGTACTTC. This codes for CSAWGHMETQYF.